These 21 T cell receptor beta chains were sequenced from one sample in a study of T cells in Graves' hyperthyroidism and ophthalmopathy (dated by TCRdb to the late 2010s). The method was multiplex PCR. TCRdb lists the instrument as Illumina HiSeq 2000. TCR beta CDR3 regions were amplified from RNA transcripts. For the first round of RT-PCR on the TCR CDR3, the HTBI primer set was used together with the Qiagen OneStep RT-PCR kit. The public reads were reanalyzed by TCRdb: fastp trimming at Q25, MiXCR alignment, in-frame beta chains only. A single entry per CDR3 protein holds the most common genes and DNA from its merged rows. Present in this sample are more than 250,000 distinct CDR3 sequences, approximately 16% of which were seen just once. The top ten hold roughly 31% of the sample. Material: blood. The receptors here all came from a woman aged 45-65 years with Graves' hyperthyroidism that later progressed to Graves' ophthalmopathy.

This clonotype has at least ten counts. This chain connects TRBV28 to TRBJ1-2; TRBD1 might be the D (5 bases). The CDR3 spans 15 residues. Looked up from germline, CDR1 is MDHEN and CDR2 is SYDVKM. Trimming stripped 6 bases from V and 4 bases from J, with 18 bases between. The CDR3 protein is CASSPGEGGTYGYTF. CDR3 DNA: TGTGCCAGCAGCCCCGGGGAGGGTGGGACCTATGGCTACACCTTC.

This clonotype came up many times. The CDR3 protein is CASSPSTTADTQYF. The CDR3, as DNA: TGTGCCAGCAGCCCATCGACGACCGCAGATACGCAGTATTTT. V usage is TRBV7-9 and J usage is TRBJ2-3; D remains ambiguous. V was pared by 5 bases and J by 4 bases, with 13 bases between. CDR3 length: 14 amino acids. The germline V gene has CDR1 SEHNR and CDR2 FQNEAQ (reference sequence).

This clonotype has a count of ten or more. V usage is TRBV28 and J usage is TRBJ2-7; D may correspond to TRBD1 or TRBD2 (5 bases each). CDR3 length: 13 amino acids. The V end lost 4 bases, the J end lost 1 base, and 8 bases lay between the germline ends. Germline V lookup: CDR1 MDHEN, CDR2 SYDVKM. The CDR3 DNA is TGTGCCAGCAGTTGGGACCGATCCTACGAGCAGTACTTC. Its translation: CASSWDRSYEQYF.

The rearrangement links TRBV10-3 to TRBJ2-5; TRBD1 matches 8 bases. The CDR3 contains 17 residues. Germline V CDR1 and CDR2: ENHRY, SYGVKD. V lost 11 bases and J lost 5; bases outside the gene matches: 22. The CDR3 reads CASQPGQEASRWETQYF. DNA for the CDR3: TGTGCCTCTCAGCCGGGACAGGAGGCGTCCAGGTGGGAGACCCAGTACTTC.

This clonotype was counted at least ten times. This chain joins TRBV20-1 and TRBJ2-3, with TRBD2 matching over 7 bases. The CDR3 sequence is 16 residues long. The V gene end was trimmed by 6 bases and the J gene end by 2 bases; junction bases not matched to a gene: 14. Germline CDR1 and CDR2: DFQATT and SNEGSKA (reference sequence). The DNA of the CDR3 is TGCAGTGCCAGTGGGCGGCGGGAGCAAGTCACAGATACGCAGTATTTT. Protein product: CSASGRREQVTDTQYF.

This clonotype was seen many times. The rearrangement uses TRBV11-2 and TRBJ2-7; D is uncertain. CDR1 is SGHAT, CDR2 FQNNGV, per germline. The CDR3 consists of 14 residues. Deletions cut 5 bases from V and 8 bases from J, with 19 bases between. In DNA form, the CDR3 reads TGTGCCAGCAGCCTGCACGACCAGAACAACAAGCAGTACTTC. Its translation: CASSLHDQNNKQYF. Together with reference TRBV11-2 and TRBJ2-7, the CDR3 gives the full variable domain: EAGVAQSPRYKIIEKRQSVAFWCNPISGHATLYWYQQILGQGPKLLIQFQNNGVVDDSQLPKDRFSAERLKGVDSTLKIQPAKLEDSAVYLCASSLHDQNNKQYFGPGTRLTVT.

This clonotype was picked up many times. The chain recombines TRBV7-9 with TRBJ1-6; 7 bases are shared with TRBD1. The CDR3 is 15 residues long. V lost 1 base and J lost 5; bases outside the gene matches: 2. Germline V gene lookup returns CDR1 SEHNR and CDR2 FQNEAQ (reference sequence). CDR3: CASSLGGTDNSPLHF. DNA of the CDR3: TGTGCCAGCAGCTTAGGCGGGACAGATAATTCACCCCTCCACTTT. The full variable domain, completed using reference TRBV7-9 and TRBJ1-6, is DTGVSQNPRHKITKRGQNVTFRCDPISEHNRLYWYRQTLGQGPEFLTYFQNEAQLEKSRLLSDRFSAERPKGSFSTLEIQRTEQGDSAMYLCASSLGGTDNSPLHFGNGTRLTVT.

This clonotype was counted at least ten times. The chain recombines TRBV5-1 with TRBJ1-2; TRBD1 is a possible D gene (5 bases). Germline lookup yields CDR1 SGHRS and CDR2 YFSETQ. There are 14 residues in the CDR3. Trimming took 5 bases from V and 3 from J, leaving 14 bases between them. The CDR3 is CASSREGTDYGYTF. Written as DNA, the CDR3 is TGCGCCAGCAGTCGTGAGGGGACGGACTATGGCTACACCTTC.

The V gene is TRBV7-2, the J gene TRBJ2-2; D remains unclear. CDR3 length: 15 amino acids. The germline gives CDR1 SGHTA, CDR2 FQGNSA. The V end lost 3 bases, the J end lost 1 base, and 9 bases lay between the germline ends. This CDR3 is CASSFGRLNTGELFF. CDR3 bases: TGTGCCAGCAGCTTTGGGCGCCTGAACACCGGGGAGCTGTTTTTT.

The CDR3: CASSKGGDSPYEQYF. The DNA for the CDR3 is TGTGCCAGCAGTAAAGGTGGGGACAGTCCCTACGAGCAGTACTTC. The chain joins TRBV27 to TRBJ2-7; 7 bases are shared with TRBD1. The V and J ends lost 5 bases and 2 bases, in that order; junction bases with no gene match: 9. The germline gives CDR1 MNHEY, CDR2 SMNVEV (reference sequence). This CDR3 spans 15 amino acids.

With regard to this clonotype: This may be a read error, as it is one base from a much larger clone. CDR3 nucleotides: TGTGCCAGCAGTTTTGCCTTAGCGGGGGTACAAGAGACCCAGCACTTC. This gives the protein CASSFALAGVQETQHF. The chain recombines TRBV12-3 or TRBV12-4 with TRBJ2-5; 9 bases align to TRBD2. There are 16 residues in the CDR3.

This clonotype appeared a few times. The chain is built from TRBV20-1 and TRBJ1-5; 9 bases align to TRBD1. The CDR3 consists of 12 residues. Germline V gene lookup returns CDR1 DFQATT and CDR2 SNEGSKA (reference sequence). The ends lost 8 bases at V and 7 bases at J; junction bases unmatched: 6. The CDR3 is CSTGQGGQPQHF. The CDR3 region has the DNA TGCAGTACGGGACAGGGTGGCCAGCCCCAGCATTTT.

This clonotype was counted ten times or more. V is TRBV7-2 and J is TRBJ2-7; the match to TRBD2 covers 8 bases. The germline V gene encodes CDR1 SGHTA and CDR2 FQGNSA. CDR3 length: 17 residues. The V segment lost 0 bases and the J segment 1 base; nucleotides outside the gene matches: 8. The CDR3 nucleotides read TGTGCCAGCAGCTTAGCGCGGAGCGGGGGCTTTTCCTACGAGCAGTACTTC. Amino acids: CASSLARSGGFSYEQYF.

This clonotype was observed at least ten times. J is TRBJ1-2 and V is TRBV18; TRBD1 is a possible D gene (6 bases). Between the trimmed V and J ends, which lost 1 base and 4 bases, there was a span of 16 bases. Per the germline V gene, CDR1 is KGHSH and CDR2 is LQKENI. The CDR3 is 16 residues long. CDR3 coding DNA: TGTGCCAGCTCACCACTTCACAGGGAGCCCTCCTATGGCTACACCTTC. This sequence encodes CASSPLHREPSYGYTF. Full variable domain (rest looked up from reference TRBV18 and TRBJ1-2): NAGVMQNPRHLVRRRGQEARLRCSPMKGHSHVYWYRQLPEEGLKFMVYLQKENIIDESGMPKERFSAEFPKEGPSILRIQQVVRGDSAAYFCASSPLHREPSYGYTFGSGTRLTVV.

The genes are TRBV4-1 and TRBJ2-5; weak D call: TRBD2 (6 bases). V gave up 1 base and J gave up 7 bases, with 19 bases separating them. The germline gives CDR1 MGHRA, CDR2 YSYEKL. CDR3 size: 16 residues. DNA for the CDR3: TGCGCCAGCAGCCAAGTAGTAGCGGAGGTGGGCGGGACCCAGTACTTC. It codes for CASSQVVAEVGGTQYF.

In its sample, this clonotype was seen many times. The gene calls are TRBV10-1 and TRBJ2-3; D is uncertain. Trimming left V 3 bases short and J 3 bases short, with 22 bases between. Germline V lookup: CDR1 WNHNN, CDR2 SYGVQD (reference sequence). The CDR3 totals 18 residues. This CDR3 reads CASSEIGSAGSSTDTQYF. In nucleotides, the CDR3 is TGCGCCAGCAGTGAAATCGGGTCGGCAGGTTCGTCGACAGATACGCAGTATTTT.

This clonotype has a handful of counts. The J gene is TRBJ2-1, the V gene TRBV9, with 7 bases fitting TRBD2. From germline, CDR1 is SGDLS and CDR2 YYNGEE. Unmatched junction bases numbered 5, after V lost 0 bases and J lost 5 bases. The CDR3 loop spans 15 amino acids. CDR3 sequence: CASSVDPGRDNEQFF. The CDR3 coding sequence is TGTGCCAGCAGCGTAGATCCAGGGAGGGACAATGAGCAGTTCTTC.

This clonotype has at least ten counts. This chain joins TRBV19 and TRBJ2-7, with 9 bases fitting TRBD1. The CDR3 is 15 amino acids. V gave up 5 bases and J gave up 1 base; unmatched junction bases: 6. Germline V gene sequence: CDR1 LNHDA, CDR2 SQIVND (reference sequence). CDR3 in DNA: TGTGCCAGTAGTTTGGACAGGGGACCTTCCTACGAGCAGTACTTC. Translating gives CASSLDRGPSYEQYF.

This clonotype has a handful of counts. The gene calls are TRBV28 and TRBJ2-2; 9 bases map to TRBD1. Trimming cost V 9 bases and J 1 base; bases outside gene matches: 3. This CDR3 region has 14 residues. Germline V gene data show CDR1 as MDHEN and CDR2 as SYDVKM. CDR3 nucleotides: TGTGCCAGTCTGACAGGGGGGAACACCGGGGAGCTGTTTTTT. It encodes CASLTGGNTGELFF. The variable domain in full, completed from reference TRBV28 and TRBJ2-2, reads DVKVTQSSRYLVKRTGEKVFLECVQDMDHENMFWYRQDPGLGLRLIYFSYDVKMKEKGDIPEGYSVSREKKERFSLILESASTNQTSMYLCASLTGGNTGELFFGEGSRLTVL.

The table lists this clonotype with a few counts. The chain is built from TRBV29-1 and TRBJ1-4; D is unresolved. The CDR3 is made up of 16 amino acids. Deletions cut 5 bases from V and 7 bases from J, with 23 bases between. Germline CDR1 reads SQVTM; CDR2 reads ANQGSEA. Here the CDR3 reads CSVTKFGNPLVEKLFF. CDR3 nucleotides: TGCAGCGTTACGAAATTTGGGAATCCGTTGGTTGAAAAACTGTTTTTT.

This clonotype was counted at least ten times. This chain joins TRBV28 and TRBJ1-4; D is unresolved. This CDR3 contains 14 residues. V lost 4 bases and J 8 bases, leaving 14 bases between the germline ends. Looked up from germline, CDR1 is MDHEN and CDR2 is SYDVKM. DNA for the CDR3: TGTGCCAGCAGTTCCCAAATCGGCGGGGAAAAACTGTTTTTT. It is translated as CASSSQIGGEKLFF.